The 4 T cell receptor beta chains listed next were all sequenced from one sample in a study of blood T cell repertoires in COVID-19. Assay: immunoSEQ multiplex PCR; the TCRdb copy retains only in-frame clones and omits some. The sample has around 340,000 clones, around 85% seen once. The specimen sequenced was PBMCs or T cells enriched from blood (not recorded which). These receptors originate from a woman aged 40 to 55 with acute COVID-19.

V and J are TRBV5-1 and TRBJ2-1; 9 nucleotides align to TRBD1. Losses at the gene ends were 3 bases for V and 7 bases for J; bases not matched to a gene: 11. The V gene's germline CDR1 is SGHRS and CDR2 YFSETQ. The CDR3 sequence is 16 residues long. This chain's CDR3 is CASSSRPGQGSNEQFF. CDR3 DNA: TGCGCCAGCAGCTCGCGACCGGGACAGGGTTCTAATGAGCAGTTCTTC.

The V gene is TRBV4-3, the J gene TRBJ1-1, with a possible D match to TRBD1 (6 bases). This CDR3 contains 16 residues. Deletions cut 1 base from V and 2 bases from J, with 14 bases between. The germline CDR1 and CDR2 sequences are LGHNA and YSLEER. The CDR3 nucleotides read TGCGCCAGCAGCCAAGCCGCCGACAGGTTTAACACTGAAGCTTTCTTT. Residues: CASSQAADRFNTEAFF.

The chain couples TRBV6-5 to TRBJ2-2; D is unclear. The CDR3 loop spans 15 amino acids. Trimming stripped 2 bases from V and 1 base from J, with 8 bases between. Germline V lookup: CDR1 MNHEY, CDR2 SVGAGI. The CDR3: CASSYVRENTGELFF. The CDR3 nucleotides are TGTGCCAGCAGTTACGTTCGCGAGAACACCGGGGAGCTGTTTTTT.

This chain connects TRBV13 to TRBJ1-2; unclear D gene. The germline CDR1 and CDR2 sequences are PRHDT and FYEKMQ (reference sequence). Trimming left V 0 bases short and J 0 bases short, with 11 bases between. CDR3 length: 16 residues. DNA of the CDR3: TGTGCCAGCAGCTTAGGAAGCGCGGCCCCTAACTATGGCTACACCTTC. This sequence encodes CASSLGSAAPNYGYTF.